These T cell receptor beta chains were read from a single sample in a study of Graves' ophthalmopathy and Graves' hyperthyroidism. Via MiXCR, TCRdb re-called the multiplex PCR reads, giving one row per CDR3 protein. The sample records about 700,000 distinct CDR3 sequences, approximately 40% being singletons. Sequenced: peripheral blood. These receptors came from an adult man with Graves' ophthalmopathy. CDR3s include the opening cysteine and the closing phenylalanine or tryptophan. Fields, in order: D gene, J gene, clone size, V gene, CDR3 DNA, CDR3 protein. A D gene is named only where the DNA matches it firmly. Clone size is stated in some rows and not others, as once, few, many or a class when expanded.

D: TRBD1; J: TRBJ1-3; size: .; V: TRBV25-1; DNA: TGTGCCAGCACACAGACAGGGACTGGAAACACCATATATTTT; CDR3: CASTQTGTGNTIYF
D: TRBD2; J: TRBJ2-2; size: many; V: TRBV2; DNA: TGTGCCAGCAGTGGGGGACTAGCGGGGGGGCCAAGCGGGGAGCTGTTTTTT; CDR3: CASSGGLAGGPSGELFF
D: .; J: TRBJ1-5; size: .; V: TRBV24-1; DNA: TGTGCCACCAGTGACGCTAGCGGGGACCAAGAGACCCAGCATTTT; CDR3: CATSDASGDQETQHF
D: TRBD1; J: TRBJ1-5; size: few; V: TRBV24-1; DNA: TGTGCCAGCAGACCACAGGGGAGACAGGGTCAGCCCCAGCATTTT; CDR3: CASRPQGRQGQPQHF
D: TRBD1; J: TRBJ1-1; size: .; V: TRBV7-9; DNA: TGTGCCAGCAGCCTGACAGGGATCATTGCTGAAGCTTTCTTT; CDR3: CASSLTGIIAEAFF
D: .; J: TRBJ1-2; size: .; V: TRBV7-2; DNA: TGTGCCAGCAGCCAAGTTGACGGCAGGGCGAACTATGGCTACACCTTC; CDR3: CASSQVDGRANYGYTF
D: TRBD2; J: TRBJ2-7; size: .; V: TRBV12-3/TRBV12-4; DNA: TGTGCCAGCAGTTCTACTAGCGGATACTACGAGCAGTACTTC; CDR3: CASSSTSGYYEQYF
D: .; J: TRBJ2-5; size: many; V: TRBV5-1; DNA: TGCGCCAGCAGCCCCCTGGGGGGCGCGACCCAGTACTTC; CDR3: CASSPLGGATQYF
D: .; J: TRBJ1-1; size: .; V: TRBV19; DNA: TGTGCCAGTAGTAACCTCGGGAGGAACACTGAAGCTTTCTTT; CDR3: CASSNLGRNTEAFF
D: .; J: TRBJ1-2; size: .; V: TRBV10-2; DNA: TGCGCCAGCAGTGAGTCACGGGGGCGTAACTATGGCTACACCTTC; CDR3: CASSESRGRNYGYTF
D: TRBD1; J: TRBJ1-6; size: .; V: TRBV11-2; DNA: TGTGCCTGCAGCGTTGCCGATGGACAGGGGGATTCACCCCTCCACTTT; CDR3: CACSVADGQGDSPLHF
D: .; J: TRBJ2-1; size: .; V: TRBV29-1; DNA: TGCAGCGTTGAAGGGTCACCGGGGCGAAACAATGAGCAGTTCTTC; CDR3: CSVEGSPGRNNEQFF
D: .; J: TRBJ1-5; size: .; V: TRBV15; DNA: TGTGCCACCAGCTTGGGACACACCGGTCGTGGCAATCAGCCCCAGCATTTT; CDR3: CATSLGHTGRGNQPQHF
D: .; J: TRBJ2-5; size: .; V: TRBV7-8; DNA: TGTGCCAGCAGTGAAGGGGGGGGAATACAAGAGACCCAGTACTTC; CDR3: CASSEGGGIQETQYF
D: TRBD1; J: TRBJ2-2; size: few; V: TRBV29-1; DNA: TGCGGCGCGCGAACTCCGGGACAGATTAACACCGGGGAGCTGTTTTTT; CDR3: CGARTPGQINTGELFF
D: .; J: TRBJ1-4; size: .; V: TRBV20-1; DNA: TGCAGTGCTAGGGCCAACTGGGATGAAAAACTGGTTTTT; CDR3: CSARANWDEKLVF
D: .; J: TRBJ1-2; size: many; V: TRBV7-9; DNA: TGTGCCAGCAGCTTAGCCAGGGTCGACTATGGCTACACCTTC; CDR3: CASSLARVDYGYTF
D: .; J: TRBJ1-5; size: .; V: TRBV2; DNA: TGTGCCAGCAGTTGGGCTCAGGGACGAACCTCGTCGCCCCAGCATTTT; CDR3: CASSWAQGRTSSPQHF
D: .; J: TRBJ1-4; size: many; V: TRBV7-9; DNA: TGTGCCAGCAGACCGGCCCGGGGTCTCGAAAAACTGTTTTTT; CDR3: CASRPARGLEKLFF
D: TRBD1; J: TRBJ1-6; size: many; V: TRBV15; DNA: TGTGCCACCAGCAGAGAGGGACAGGGGTTCTCACCCCTCCACTTT; CDR3: CATSREGQGFSPLHF
D: .; J: TRBJ2-6; size: .; V: TRBV10-3; DNA: TGTGCCAGCAGACCTGGACCGCACTGTGGGGCCAACGTCCTGACTTTC; CDR3: CASRPGPHCGANVLTF
D: .; J: TRBJ2-5; size: .; V: TRBV12-3/TRBV12-4; DNA: TGTGCCAGCAGTCTACAGGGAGGGTACTTC; CDR3: CASSLQGGYF
D: TRBD2; J: TRBJ2-5; size: few; V: TRBV2; DNA: TGTGCCAGCAGCGTAGCTACCGGACTAGCGGGGGGAGAGACCCCCTACTTC; CDR3: CASSVATGLAGGETPYF
D: .; J: TRBJ1-2; size: many; V: TRBV20-1; DNA: TGCAGTGGCGTGGGGCTCTATGGCTACACCTTC; CDR3: CSGVGLYGYTF
D: TRBD1; J: TRBJ2-6; size: .; V: TRBV7-3; DNA: TGTGCCAGCAGCTTATCCCTCCGGACAGGGCTAACCGGGGCCAACGTCCTGACTTTC; CDR3: CASSLSLRTGLTGANVLTF
D: .; J: TRBJ1-4; size: few; V: TRBV3-1; DNA: TGTGCCAGCAGCCAAGTCTCCGCGATACTGTTTTTT; CDR3: CASSQVSAILFF
D: .; J: TRBJ1-3; size: few; V: TRBV7-2; DNA: TGTGCCAGCAGCCTGGGACACCCGAAAACGGGAAACACCATATATTTT; CDR3: CASSLGHPKTGNTIYF
D: .; J: TRBJ2-2; size: many; V: TRBV25-1; DNA: TGTGCCAGCAGTGTGGGGGGAGCGGGCGGGGAGCTGTTTTTT; CDR3: CASSVGGAGGELFF
D: TRBD1; J: TRBJ2-7; size: .; V: TRBV20-1; DNA: TGCAGTGCTAGAGACTTGGGCAGGGGGCAATACGAGCAGTACTTC; CDR3: CSARDLGRGQYEQYF
D: .; J: TRBJ2-5; size: .; V: TRBV14; DNA: TGTGCCAGCAGCCAAGATATGGGCCGCCGGGCCCAGTACTTC; CDR3: CASSQDMGRRAQYF
D: .; J: TRBJ2-2; size: .; V: TRBV7-9; DNA: TGTGCCAGCAGCTCTACGGACGGCACCGGGGAGCTGTTTTTT; CDR3: CASSSTDGTGELFF
D: TRBD1; J: TRBJ2-5; size: few; V: TRBV10-3; DNA: TGTGCCATCAGTCGGACAGGGACCCAGTACTTC; CDR3: CAISRTGTQYF
D: .; J: TRBJ1-2; size: .; V: TRBV7-2; DNA: TGTGCCAGCAGCTCCGGGGGCGGACACTATGGCTACACCTTC; CDR3: CASSSGGGHYGYTF
D: .; J: TRBJ1-4; size: .; V: TRBV20-1; DNA: TGCAGTGCTAGTGGCGGATATAATGAAAAACTGTTTTTT; CDR3: CSASGGYNEKLFF
D: TRBD1; J: TRBJ1-1; size: .; V: TRBV2; DNA: TGTGCCAGCAGTGAAGGGACAGGGGGCGGTGAAGCTTTCTTT; CDR3: CASSEGTGGGEAFF
D: TRBD1; J: TRBJ1-1; size: .; V: TRBV2; DNA: TGTGCCAGCAGTGTACTGGGACAGGGGGCTTACACTGAAGCTTTCTTT; CDR3: CASSVLGQGAYTEAFF
D: .; J: TRBJ2-5; size: .; V: TRBV7-3; DNA: TGTGCCAGCAGCTTATCGGGTCTGGGGCAAGAGACCCAGTACTTC; CDR3: CASSLSGLGQETQYF
D: .; J: TRBJ1-5; size: .; V: TRBV5-1; DNA: TGCGCCAGCAGCCACGGGGACGGCAGCAATCAGCCCCAGCATTTT; CDR3: CASSHGDGSNQPQHF
D: TRBD1; J: TRBJ2-6; size: many; V: TRBV15; DNA: TGTGCCACCAGCGAGCACAGGGGATCTGGGGCCAACGTCCTGACTTTC; CDR3: CATSEHRGSGANVLTF
D: TRBD2; J: TRBJ2-7; size: .; V: TRBV29-1; DNA: TGCAGCGTCAGACTAGCGGGGAGAAGTGAGCAGTACTTC; CDR3: CSVRLAGRSEQYF
D: .; J: TRBJ2-7; size: once; V: TRBV29-1; DNA: TGCAGCGTTGAAGGGGAGCAGTACTTC; CDR3: CSVEGEQYF
D: .; J: TRBJ2-7; size: few; V: TRBV29-1; DNA: TGCAGCGTTGTTGAGCAGATCGAGCAGTACTTC; CDR3: CSVVEQIEQYF
D: .; J: TRBJ2-7; size: .; V: TRBV11-2; DNA: TGTGCCAGCAGCTTTAGGGACCGCCTATACGAGCAGTACTTC; CDR3: CASSFRDRLYEQYF
D: .; J: TRBJ2-6; size: many; V: TRBV7-2; DNA: TGTGCCAGCAGCTTCGCGGGGGCCAACGTCCTGACTTTC; CDR3: CASSFAGANVLTF
D: TRBD1; J: TRBJ1-5; size: .; V: TRBV29-1; DNA: TGCAGCGCCACGGGACAGGGAACGCACAATCAGCCCCAGCATTTT; CDR3: CSATGQGTHNQPQHF
D: .; J: TRBJ2-2; size: few; V: TRBV13; DNA: TGTGCCAGCAGCTTACAGGTGGGAACCGGGGAGCTGTTTTTT; CDR3: CASSLQVGTGELFF
D: TRBD1; J: TRBJ2-7; size: few; V: TRBV7-9; DNA: TGTGCCAGCAGCTGGTTCCGTGGGACAGGGTCTTCGGAGCAGTACTTC; CDR3: CASSWFRGTGSSEQYF
D: .; J: TRBJ1-6; size: few; V: TRBV19; DNA: TGTGCCAGCAGTCTTCCCGGGAACTCCCTCCACTTT; CDR3: CASSLPGNSLHF
D: .; J: TRBJ2-2; size: .; V: TRBV7-3; DNA: TGTGCCAGCAGCTTAAATAGCAGGGCGAGAACCGGGGAGCTGTTTTTT; CDR3: CASSLNSRARTGELFF
D: .; J: TRBJ2-5; size: few; V: TRBV20-1; DNA: TGCAGTGCTATCCGAGGGGCCCGGGAGACCCAGTACTTC; CDR3: CSAIRGARETQYF
D: TRBD1; J: TRBJ1-1; size: .; V: TRBV10-3; DNA: TGTGCCATCAGTGAAGGGGGACAGAGGCTGGGTGAAGCTTTCTTT; CDR3: CAISEGGQRLGEAFF